A selection of T cell receptor beta chains follows, all from one sample in a study of T cells in Graves' hyperthyroidism and ophthalmopathy. MiXCR, run by TCRdb on the multiplex PCR reads, gives a single entry per CDR3 protein. The table has 250,000 to 300,000 distinct CDR3 sequences, 15% to 20% seen once. Specimen: blood. The receptors shown here come from a woman aged 60 to 75 with Graves' ophthalmopathy. CDR3s include the opening cysteine and the closing phenylalanine or tryptophan. D genes are given only for firm matches. Only part of the rows carry a size: once, few, many, or a class if the clone is expanded.

>TRBV5-1|TRBJ2-1|TRBD2|many
CASSLQTSGRGDEQFF
TGCGCCAGCAGCTTACAGACTAGCGGGAGAGGAGATGAGCAGTTCTTC
>TRBV7-9|TRBJ1-4|TRBD1|few
CASSLGTVVNEKLFF
TGTGCCAGCAGCCTAGGGACAGTCGTCAATGAAAAACTGTTTTTT
>TRBV6-2/TRBV6-3|TRBJ2-5|TRBD2|many
CASSYAPAGVRETQYF
TGTGCCAGCAGTTACGCCCCGGCGGGAGTGAGGGAGACCCAGTACTTC
>TRBV6-2/TRBV6-3|TRBJ2-1|.|many
CASSYSQGEDEQFF
TGTGCCAGCAGTTACTCGCAGGGGGAGGATGAGCAGTTCTTC
>TRBV20-1|TRBJ1-2|.|many
CSVPPTENYGYTF
TGCAGTGTTCCCCCCACAGAGAACTATGGCTACACCTTC
>TRBV18|TRBJ2-3|TRBD1|many
CASSPMLQGATDTQYF
TGTGCCAGCTCACCAATGTTACAGGGGGCCACAGATACGCAGTATTTT
>TRBV2|TRBJ2-3|.|many
CASSEATTDTQYF
TGTGCCAGCAGTGAAGCCACCACAGATACGCAGTATTTT
>TRBV12-3/TRBV12-4|TRBJ2-6|TRBD1|few
CASSVVQGAVSGANVLTF
TGTGCCAGCAGTGTAGTCCAGGGGGCGGTCTCTGGGGCCAACGTCCTGACTTTC
>TRBV11-1|TRBJ2-7|TRBD1|many
CASSLEGQGRHEQYF
TGTGCCAGCAGCTTAGAGGGACAGGGGCGACACGAGCAGTACTTC
>TRBV27|TRBJ2-2|.|many
CASSASGTLNTGELFF
TGTGCCAGCAGTGCCTCCGGGACACTGAACACCGGGGAGCTGTTTTTT
>TRBV5-1|TRBJ2-3|.|many
CASSPPSGVADTQYF
TGCGCCAGCAGCCCACCATCAGGGGTCGCAGATACGCAGTATTTT
>TRBV14|TRBJ2-7|.|few
CASSQRVGWEPGSYEQYF
TGTGCCAGCAGCCAACGTGTGGGTTGGGAACCCGGCTCCTACGAGCAGTACTTC
>TRBV27|TRBJ2-7|.|many
CASSPLDPFTGEQYF
TGTGCCAGCAGTCCTTTGGACCCCTTTACCGGGGAGCAGTACTTC
>TRBV10-3|TRBJ2-1|TRBD2|few
CAISQTSAGAYNEQFF
TGTGCCATCAGCCAAACTAGCGCCGGGGCCTACAATGAGCAGTTCTTC
>TRBV5-1|TRBJ2-5|TRBD2|.
CASSVGTNLRETQYF
TGCGCCAGCAGCGTTGGGACTAACCTCCGAGAGACCCAGTACTTC
>TRBV5-1|TRBJ2-1|.|many
CATRPGLNNEQFF
TGCGCCACCCGGCCTGGGCTGAACAATGAGCAGTTCTTC
>TRBV20-1|TRBJ2-1|TRBD1|many
CSAHPGGSYNEQFF
TGCAGTGCTCACCCAGGGGGCTCCTACAATGAGCAGTTCTTC
>TRBV7-8|TRBJ2-2|TRBD2|.
CASSFDGLAGGPRTGELFF
TGTGCCAGCAGCTTTGATGGACTAGCGGGAGGGCCTCGAACCGGGGAGCTGTTTTTT
>TRBV7-2|TRBJ2-1|TRBD1|many
CASSIRQGNEQFF
TGTGCCAGCAGCATAAGACAGGGCAATGAGCAGTTCTTC
>TRBV12-3/TRBV12-4|TRBJ1-2|.|many
CASSLFSGIGEGYTF
TGTGCCAGCAGTTTATTTTCGGGAATCGGTGAGGGCTACACCTTC
>TRBV6-2/TRBV6-3|TRBJ1-5|.|many
CASSYRSSNQPQHF
TGTGCCAGCAGTTACCGCAGTAGCAATCAGCCCCAGCATTTT
>TRBV4-1|TRBJ2-1|.|few
CASSKSDGRYNEQFF
TGCGCCAGCAGCAAATCTGACGGCAGGTACAATGAGCAGTTCTTC
>TRBV29-1|TRBJ1-4|.|.
CSVADTGRDEKLFF
TGCAGCGTAGCGGACACCGGGCGGGATGAAAAACTGTTTTTT
>TRBV6-6|TRBJ2-6|.|.
CASSYGAGEHSGANVLTF
TGTGCCAGCAGTTACGGGGCAGGGGAACACTCTGGGGCCAACGTCCTGACTTTC
>TRBV4-1|TRBJ1-2|TRBD1|.
CASSQDMGTAYYGYTF
TGCGCCAGCAGCCAAGATATGGGGACAGCCTACTATGGCTACACCTTC
>TRBV20-1|TRBJ2-7|.|few
CSASLGPLQGEQYF
TGCAGTGCTAGTCTGGGACCATTACAGGGCGAGCAGTACTTC
>TRBV28|TRBJ2-3|TRBD2|.
CASSGTSLLTDTQYF
TGTGCCAGCAGTGGGACTAGCCTCCTCACAGATACGCAGTATTTT
>TRBV5-4|TRBJ1-5|TRBD1|few
CASSLGGTGSYQPQHF
TGTGCCAGCAGCTTGGGTGGGACAGGGAGCTATCAGCCCCAGCATTTT
>TRBV12-3/TRBV12-4|TRBJ1-3|.|many
CASSGRLSGNTIYF
TGTGCCAGCAGTGGGCGCCTCTCTGGAAACACCATATATTTT
>TRBV12-3/TRBV12-4|TRBJ2-2|TRBD1|many
CASSYRGHAGELFF
TGTGCCAGCAGTTACAGGGGGCATGCCGGGGAGCTGTTTTTT
>TRBV4-3|TRBJ1-4|.|.
CASSQDRVANEKLFF
TGCGCCAGCAGCCAAGACAGGGTGGCTAATGAAAAACTGTTTTTT
>TRBV20-1|TRBJ1-3|.|many
CSARDTGPEHLDTIYF
TGCAGTGCTAGAGATACCGGGCCCGAGCATCTGGACACCATATATTTT
>TRBV5-1|TRBJ2-3|.|.
CASSSYSHSTDTQYF
TGCGCCAGCAGCTCCTATTCTCACAGCACAGATACGCAGTATTTT
>TRBV12-5|TRBJ2-5|.|.
CASGYVGRVETQYF
TGTGCTAGTGGTTACGTGGGCAGGGTTGAGACCCAGTACTTC
>TRBV20-1|TRBJ1-6|TRBD1|many
CSARDPGTASPLHF
TGCAGTGCTAGAGACCCCGGGACAGCCTCACCCCTCCACTTT
>TRBV11-2|TRBJ1-2|.|many
CASSLEVGTPYGYTF
TGTGCCAGCAGCTTAGAGGTTGGGACACCCTATGGCTACACCTTC
>TRBV7-2|TRBJ2-2|TRBD2|many
CASSYGLAGDGELFF
TGTGCCAGCAGCTACGGACTAGCGGGAGATGGGGAGCTGTTTTTT
>TRBV9|TRBJ2-5|.|.
CASSNNRGKQYF
TGTGCCAGCAGCAATAATAGGGGGAAACAGTACTTC
>TRBV12-3/TRBV12-4|TRBJ2-3|TRBD2|.
CASSLAFIGGRPDTQYF
TGTGCCAGCAGTTTAGCGTTCATAGGCGGGAGGCCGGATACGCAGTATTTT
>TRBV5-1|TRBJ2-5|TRBD1|many
CASSFSPGGKETQYF
TGCGCCAGCAGCTTTAGTCCAGGGGGCAAAGAGACCCAGTACTTC
>TRBV12-3/TRBV12-4|TRBJ2-1|TRBD1|many
CASSLAGQAIYNEQFF
TGTGCCAGCAGTTTAGCGGGACAGGCGATCTACAATGAGCAGTTCTTC
>TRBV7-2|TRBJ1-3|.|few
CASSLGQGIGNTIYF
TGTGCCAGCAGCTTAGGTCAGGGGATCGGAAACACCATATATTTT
>TRBV19|TRBJ1-1|.|many
CASSIRPGTEAFF
TGTGCCAGTAGTATTCGGCCGGGGACTGAAGCTTTCTTT
>TRBV29-1|TRBJ2-3|TRBD2|.
CSVEDRGGASYTQYF
TGCAGCGTTGAAGATCGCGGGGGGGCTTCATATACGCAGTATTTT
>TRBV16|TRBJ1-4|.|.
CARENDQGTNEKLFF
TGTGCCAGAGAAAACGATCAGGGTACTAATGAAAAACTGTTTTTT
>TRBV11-2|TRBJ2-5|.|many
CASSSKTSLGETQYF
TGTGCCAGCAGCTCGAAGACTAGTTTGGGAGAGACCCAGTACTTC
>TRBV7-2|TRBJ2-7|TRBD1|many
CASSLWDRGRTSYEQYF
TGTGCCAGCAGCTTGTGGGACAGGGGGCGAACCTCCTACGAGCAGTACTTC
>TRBV24-1|TRBJ2-3|TRBD1|many
CATSDRGQGKDTQYF
TGTGCCACCAGTGACCGTGGACAGGGTAAGGATACGCAGTATTTT
>TRBV5-5|TRBJ1-2|TRBD1|few
CASSQEGQYLYGYTF
TGTGCCAGCAGCCAAGAGGGACAGTATTTATATGGCTACACCTTC
>TRBV28|TRBJ1-1|.|many
CASSLWGEAFF
TGTGCCAGCAGTTTATGGGGGGAAGCTTTCTTT
>TRBV27|TRBJ1-4|.|many
CASRTTSGTNEKLFF
TGTGCCAGCAGAACGACTTCGGGAACTAATGAAAAACTGTTTTTT
>TRBV7-2|TRBJ2-5|TRBD2|few
CASSLGTSGVLETQYF
TGTGCCAGCAGCCTCGGGACTAGCGGGGTCCTAGAGACCCAGTACTTC
>TRBV2|TRBJ1-1|.|many
CASRDSLNTEAFF
TGTGCCAGCAGGGACTCGTTGAACACTGAAGCTTTCTTT
>TRBV6-1|TRBJ1-2|.|.
CASSEQGSRGHTF
TGTGCCAGCAGTGAACAGGGGTCTAGAGGCCACACCTTC
>TRBV10-3|TRBJ2-7|.|many
CAISGPRGGSLYEQYF
TGTGCCATCAGTGGGCCCAGGGGGGGCAGCCTCTACGAGCAGTACTTC
>TRBV5-8|TRBJ2-5|TRBD2|many
CASSLLAGGQETQYF
TGTGCCAGCAGCCTACTAGCGGGGGGCCAAGAGACCCAGTACTTC
>TRBV20-1|TRBJ2-1|TRBD2|many
CSARGSGTGGSEQFF
TGCAGTGCTAGAGGCAGCGGGACTGGGGGGAGTGAGCAGTTCTTC